The sample holds a few counts of the clone carrying this T cell receptor beta chain. What it binds is unknown. Germline assignment: CDR1 KGHSH and CDR2 LQKENI. This CDR3 spans 14 amino acids. Germline trimming cut 3 bases from V and 7 bases from J; bases unmatched to any gene: 6. The treatment: 15 to 20 received Ad26.COV2.S at low or high dose, single or two shots; roughly five received placebo; per-sample allocation not given. Sample collection was performed on day 63 after the first vaccine or placebo injection. The study used a vaccine consisting of an Ad26 vector that expressed Wuhan-strain SARS-CoV-2 spike. The data originate from a study of Ad26.COV2.S vaccination and SARS-CoV-2 variants. As for the study in general: The authors gave Ad26.COV2.S intramuscularly, either once or twice 56 days apart. Regarding the study as a whole: Vaccine and placebo groups showed comparable non-spike TCR breadth.

Profiling relied on immunoSEQ multiplex PCR, and the TCRdb table lists in-frame clones only, not all of them. The sample gives over 400,000 clones, about 90% of which show up once; 4.3% is in the top ten. The J gene is TRBJ1-5, the V gene TRBV18; 7 positions agree with TRBD1. The origin of this receptor is a person aged 18-60 years who received the Ad26.COV2.S COVID-19 vaccine or a placebo. This specimen was peripheral blood, taken in a trial of Ad26.COV2.S vaccine versus placebo. The CDR3 DNA reads TGTGCCAGCTCACCTAACAGGGGCGTGCAGCCCCAGCATTTT. Amino acid sequence: CASSPNRGVQPQHF.